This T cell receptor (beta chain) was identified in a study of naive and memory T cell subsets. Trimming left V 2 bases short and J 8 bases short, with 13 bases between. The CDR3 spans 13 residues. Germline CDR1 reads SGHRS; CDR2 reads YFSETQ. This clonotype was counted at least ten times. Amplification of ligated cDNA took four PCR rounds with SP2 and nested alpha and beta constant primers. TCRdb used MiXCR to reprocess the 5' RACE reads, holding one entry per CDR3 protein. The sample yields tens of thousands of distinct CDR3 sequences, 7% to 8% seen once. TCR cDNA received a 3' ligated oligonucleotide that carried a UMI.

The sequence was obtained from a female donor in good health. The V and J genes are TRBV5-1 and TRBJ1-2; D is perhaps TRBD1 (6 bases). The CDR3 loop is CASSLNRASGYTF. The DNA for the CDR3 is TGCGCCAGCAGCTTAAACAGGGCGAGCGGCTACACCTTC.